What follows are 7 T cell receptor beta chains derived from one specimen sequenced in a study of CD8 T cells in ankylosing spondylitis. Findings and limits, study-wide: Ankylosing spondylitis blood appeared to carry a characteristic TCR beta motif of seven to nine highly homologous variants.

No antigens are known for them. One entry per CDR3 protein, called by TCRdb with MiXCR from the 5' RACE reads. Among hundreds of thousands of distinct CDR3 sequences, about 24% were seen once, and the ten largest hold roughly 1%. Sequenced sample: blood, either unsorted or a sorted T cell fraction (not recorded which). The receptor set was obtained from a male donor with ankylosing spondylitis.

This clonotype was seen only a few times. DNA for the CDR3: TGTGCCAGCAGCCGCAGGTCCTTCTCTGGAAACACCATATATTTT. Translation gives CASSRRSFSGNTIYF. This chain connects TRBV11-2 to TRBJ1-3; D uncertain. Germline CDR1 SGHAT, CDR2 FQNNGV. CDR3 length: 15 residues. Trimming took 5 bases from V and 0 from J, leaving 11 bases between them.

Turning to this clonotype: No conserved phenylalanine or tryptophan ends this CDR3, so it is likely a read error. The chain carries TRBV4-1 and TRBJ1-1; D gene unclear. The CDR3 sequence is 12 residues long. The germline V gene has CDR1 MGHRA and CDR2 YSYEKL. Trimming took 5 bases from V and 7 from J, leaving 11 bases between them. The CDR3: CASSTPGREAFL. The CDR3 DNA is TGCGCCAGCAGCACACCGGGCCGTGAAGCTTTCCTT.

J is TRBJ2-7 and V is TRBV20-1, with TRBD2 identical over 11 bases. This CDR3 is 14 amino acids long. V lost 0 bases, J lost 5 bases, and 3 bases stayed unmatched. CDR1 and CDR2 (germline): DFQATT, SNEGSKA (reference sequence). CDR3 sequence reads: CSARDALAGDEQYV. CDR3 coding DNA: TGCAGTGCTAGAGATGCACTAGCGGGAGACGAGCAGTACGTC.

This clonotype showed up many times. The V call is TRBV24-1, the J call TRBJ2-3; D is perhaps TRBD1 (5 bases). The V end lost 3 bases, the J end lost 6 bases, and 15 bases lay between the germline ends. CDR1 and CDR2 (germline): KGHDR, SFDVKD. This CDR3 comprises 15 residues. DNA of the CDR3: TGTGCCACCAGTGATCCGGAAGCAGGGATGGATACGCAGTATTTT. It codes for CATSDPEAGMDTQYF.

The CDR3 spells CASSRIQGLSNTIYF. The CDR3 coding sequence is TGTGCCAGCAGCCGCATCCAGGGGCTCAGCAACACCATATATTTT. This chain connects TRBV3-1 to TRBJ1-3; TRBD1 is a possible D gene (6 bases). The CDR3 contains 15 residues. Trimming cost V 4 bases and J 7 bases, with 17 bases left between them. Per germline, CDR1 LGHDT and CDR2 YNNKEL (reference sequence).

The rearrangement links TRBV12-3 or TRBV12-4 to TRBJ1-3; D call uncertain. The CDR3 runs to 13 residues. V lost 6 bases, J lost 0 bases, and 6 bases lay in between. CDR3 loop: CASRPNSGNTIYF. The CDR3 coding sequence is TGTGCCAGCAGACCAAACTCTGGAAACACCATATATTTT.

This clonotype showed up just a few times. This rearrangement joins TRBV4-1 to TRBJ2-5, with D possibly being TRBD1 or TRBD2 (7 bases each). V was shortened by 1 base and J by 2 bases, with 17 bases between the two germline ends. The CDR3 totals 17 residues. CDR1 is MGHRA, CDR2 YSYEKL, per germline. The CDR3 loop reads CASSQGGGRGKQETQYF. In DNA form, the CDR3 reads TGCGCCAGCAGCCAAGGGGGGGGCAGGGGGAAACAAGAGACCCAGTACTTC.